These 17 T cell receptor beta chains came from one sample sequenced in a study of graft-versus-host responses after intestinal transplantation. Profiled with immunoSEQ multiplex PCR; TCRdb holds only in-frame clones, not every one. The sample consists of 15,000 or so clones, over 70% of them appearing once. Processing was applied to graft tissue in order to liberate intraepithelial and lamina propria lymphocytes. This specimen was ileum tissue, taken 14 days after transplant. Receptor source: a human patient who received an intestinal transplant, so some T cells may come from the graft donor.

The chain uses TRBV19 and TRBJ1-6, with D possibly TRBD1 on 6 matching bases. The CDR3 runs 13 residues. Germline lookup yields CDR1 LNHDA and CDR2 SQIVND (reference sequence). V lost 7 bases and J 7 bases, leaving 11 bases between the germline ends. CDR3 amino acids: CASNRVLNSPLHF. The CDR3 nucleotides read TGTGCCAGTAACAGGGTTTTGAATTCACCCCTCCACTTT.

V usage is TRBV6-5 and J usage is TRBJ2-5; the D gene is possibly TRBD2 (6 bases). The CDR3 is 15 amino acids. With 0 bases removed from V and 2 bases from J, the gap between germline ends came to 10 bases. Germline CDR1 is MNHEY and CDR2 is SVGAGI. The CDR3 sequence: CASSYSFGGQETQYF. For the CDR3, the DNA is TGTGCCAGCAGTTACTCTTTTGGGGGGCAAGAGACCCAGTACTTC.

This chain uses TRBV29-1 with TRBJ1-3, with D unresolved. The CDR3 is made up of 14 amino acids. V lost 4 bases and J 0 bases, leaving 10 bases between the germline ends. The germline V gene encodes CDR1 SQVTM and CDR2 ANQGSEA. CDR3 amino acids: CSVADSFSGNTIYF. The CDR3 coding sequence is TGCAGCGTTGCGGACTCCTTCTCTGGAAACACCATATATTTT.

The chain recombines TRBV2 with TRBJ2-2; 9 bases fit TRBD1. The CDR3 is made up of 16 amino acids. J was trimmed by 7 bases and V by 6 bases; bases with no gene match: 12. The germline V gene has CDR1 SNHLY and CDR2 FYNNEI. CDR3 coding DNA: TGTGCCAGCAGGCTCGGGACAGGGTCACGGGGCGGGGAGCTGTTTTTT. Its protein product is CASRLGTGSRGGELFF.

This sequence joins TRBV7-2 and TRBJ1-3, with D unresolved. V lost 6 bases and J lost 4, with 25 bases in between. The CDR3 spans 18 residues. Germline V gene lookup returns CDR1 SGHTA and CDR2 FQGNSA. CDR3 protein: CASSTHVGKGRSGNTIYF. In DNA, the CDR3 is TGTGCCAGCAGTACACATGTCGGAAAGGGTCGTTCAGGAAACACCATATATTTT.

In its sample, this clone ranks as medium-sized. V and J are TRBV19 and TRBJ2-7; a possible D gene is TRBD2 (5 bases). This CDR3 contains 14 residues. V lost 5 bases and J lost 0, with 11 bases in between. Germline loops: CDR1 LNHDA, CDR2 SQIVND (reference sequence). CDR3 sequence reads: CASSQTISSYEQYF. The CDR3 DNA follows: TGTGCCAGTAGTCAGACTATTAGCTCCTACGAGCAGTACTTC.

This chain links TRBV5-1 with TRBJ2-3; 13 bases align to TRBD2. Per the germline V gene, CDR1 is SGHRS and CDR2 is YFSETQ. Trimming removed 0 bases from V and 5 bases from J; junction bases left unmatched: 6. This CDR3 is 17 amino acids long. The CDR3 sequence: CASSLVLAGGYGDTQYF. CDR3 coding DNA: TGCGCCAGCAGCTTGGTACTAGCGGGGGGGTATGGAGATACGCAGTATTTT.

This chain connects TRBV29-1 to TRBJ1-1; D gene ambiguous. Germline V gene sequence: CDR1 SQVTM, CDR2 ANQGSEA. Deletions cut 4 bases from V and 4 bases from J, with 10 bases between. CDR3 length equals 12 residues. The CDR3 nucleotides read TGCAGCGTTGGGAGGATGGGCACTGAAGCTTTCTTT. It yields the protein CSVGRMGTEAFF. Filled out from reference TRBV29-1 and TRBJ1-1, the complete variable domain reads SAVISQKPSRDICQRGTSLTIQCQVDSQVTMMFWYRQQPGQSLTLIATANQGSEATYESGFVIDKFPISRPNLTFSTLTVSNMSPEDSSIYLCSVGRMGTEAFFGQGTRLTVV.

The V and J genes are TRBV10-3 and TRBJ2-3; perhaps D is TRBD1 or TRBD2 (5 bases each). The CDR3 totals 14 residues. Germline CDR1 is ENHRY and CDR2 is SYGVKD. V dropped 10 bases and J dropped 0 bases, with 14 bases sitting between them. The CDR3 sequence: CATRPGPSTDTQYF. The CDR3 coding sequence is TGTGCCACCAGGCCGGGGCCGAGCACAGATACGCAGTATTTT.

The chain joins TRBV4-1 to TRBJ1-2; TRBD1 matches at 7 bases. The CDR3 loop spans 16 amino acids. Trimming took 2 bases from V and 5 from J; bases not matched to a gene: 11. Germline V CDR1 and CDR2: MGHRA, YSYEKL. The CDR3: CASSQIMDRSPYGYTF. The DNA of the CDR3 is TGCGCCAGCAGCCAAATTATGGACAGGTCCCCTTATGGCTACACCTTC.

The chain is built from TRBV5-1 and TRBJ1-1; TRBD1 agrees at 7 bases. Germline values: CDR1 SGHRS, CDR2 YFSETQ. The junction had 8 bases not matched to a gene; V was cut back by 4 bases and J by 2 bases. CDR3 length equals 15 residues. The CDR3 here is CASSDGDSFNTEAFF. The CDR3 DNA is TGCGCCAGCAGCGACGGGGACAGCTTTAACACTGAAGCTTTCTTT.

This chain joins TRBV6-5 and TRBJ1-2; tentatively, D is TRBD1 (5 bases). The length of the CDR3 is 15 residues. Trimming removed 2 bases at V and 6 bases at J, with 16 bases between. From germline, CDR1 is MNHEY and CDR2 SVGAGI. The CDR3 spells CASSYNGAPLDGYTF. CDR3 DNA sequence: TGTGCCAGCAGTTACAATGGGGCCCCCCTCGATGGCTACACCTTC.

The CDR3 sequence: CASSLGGTGGKTQYF. CDR3 sequence (DNA): TGTGCCAGCAGCTTAGGAGGGACAGGGGGAAAGACCCAGTACTTC. The V and J genes are TRBV11-2 and TRBJ2-5, with 11 bases lining up with TRBD1. The J segment lost 6 bases and the V segment lost 1 base, leaving 4 bases of the junction unmatched. Germline V gene sequence: CDR1 SGHAT, CDR2 FQNNGV. The CDR3 covers 15 residues.

This clone occurred once. The chain is built from TRBV18 and TRBJ1-5, with a tentative D call TRBD1 (5 bases). The germline V gene encodes CDR1 KGHSH and CDR2 LQKENI. CDR3 length equals 15 residues. Trimming pared 3 bases from V and 1 base from J, leaving 10 bases between. This CDR3 is CASSPDTGSNQPQHF. CDR3 in DNA: TGTGCCAGCTCACCGGACACTGGGAGCAATCAGCCCCAGCATTTT.

This chain links TRBV10-3 with TRBJ2-1, with unresolved D. The length of the CDR3 is 12 residues. V was clipped by 10 bases and J by 5 bases, with 12 bases between them. Germline CDR1 reads ENHRY; CDR2 reads SYGVKD. The CDR3 protein is CATAPMDNEQFF. CDR3 coding DNA: TGTGCCACCGCTCCGATGGACAATGAGCAGTTCTTC.

The chain has TRBV5-1 and TRBJ2-3; 10 bases align to TRBD2. CDR1 is SGHRS, CDR2 YFSETQ, per germline. V dropped 3 bases and J dropped 4; count of bases not matched to a gene: 5. This CDR3 is 15 amino acids long. The CDR3 sequence is CASSWASGSPDTQYF. The CDR3 DNA reads TGCGCCAGCAGCTGGGCTAGCGGGAGCCCAGATACGCAGTATTTT.

The chain employs TRBV5-5 and TRBJ2-7; TRBD1 matches at 12 bases. Trimming took 4 bases from V and 7 from J; bases not matched to a gene: 12. Per germline, CDR1 SGHKS and CDR2 YYEKEE (reference sequence). CDR3 size: 16 residues. CDR3 DNA sequence: TGTGCCAGCAGCAGGAGTCCGGGACAGGGGGCTGAAGAGCAGTACTTC. It specifies CASSRSPGQGAEEQYF.